This T cell receptor (beta chain) emerged from a study of blood T cell repertoires in COVID-19. Overall study: PBMCs, B-cell-depleted T cells, or T cells were the source of the cDNA or gDNA that made up the material.

In the study's own analysis: Nucleated cell number was recorded as an estimate derived from reference gene primer amplification. Data came from immunoSEQ multiplex PCR; TCRdb stores just in-frame clones and leaves some out. V and J calls and clone size come straight from that table; D and trimming were deduced from the DNA. This table holds under 250,000 clones, approximately 88% found once. CDR1 is SEHNR, CDR2 FQNEAQ, per germline (reference sequence). This CDR3 spans 11 amino acids. V lost 2 bases and J 8 bases, leaving 6 bases between the germline ends. Membership in each cohort depended on participant-reported clinical history.

The sequence was obtained from a woman aged 30 to 39 with acute COVID-19. The source material was PBMCs or T cells enriched from blood (not recorded which). V is TRBV7-9 and J is TRBJ1-1; TRBD1 might be the D (5 bases). CDR3 DNA sequence: TGTGCCAGCAGCTTACCAGGGGAAGCTTTCTTT. Translated, it gives CASSLPGEAFF.